The 16 T cell receptor beta chains given below trace back to one sample, sequenced in a study of blood T cells in healthy people across ages. Sample-barcoded 5' priming and a J-beta primer mix drove a second PCR of 7 to 11 cycles. MiXCR was run by TCRdb on the 5' RACE reads, yielding one entry per CDR3 protein. The data contain hundreds of thousands of distinct CDR3 sequences, 55% to 70% of them singletons. The sample consisted of blood. These receptors were obtained from a man aged 30 to 45 in good health.

The J gene is TRBJ2-5, the V gene TRBV20-1; D gene uncertain. The length of the CDR3 is 13 residues. Germline CDR1 DFQATT, CDR2 SNEGSKA (reference sequence). The V end lost 7 bases, the J end lost 3 bases, and 15 bases lay between the germline ends. CDR3 residues: CSVRAGPKETQYF. CDR3 in DNA: TGCAGTGTCCGGGCAGGACCGAAAGAGACCCAGTACTTC.

The CDR3, as DNA: TGTGCCAGCAGTGAAGGAACAGGGGGCGATAGGGCTAATGAAAAACTGTTTTTT. It is translated as CASSEGTGGDRANEKLFF. This sequence joins TRBV6-1 and TRBJ1-4, with 9 bases matching TRBD1. The V gene end was trimmed by 1 base and the J gene end by 3 bases; junction bases not matched to a gene: 9. Germline V gives CDR1 MNHNS, CDR2 SASEGT. This CDR3 contains 18 residues.

Only one count was recorded for this clonotype. This rearrangement joins TRBV2 to TRBJ2-1, with 7 bases aligning to TRBD2. Germline V gene data show CDR1 as SNHLY and CDR2 as FYNNEI. The CDR3 totals 18 residues. Unmatched junction bases numbered 14, after V lost 3 bases and J lost 3 bases. The CDR3, as DNA: TGTGCCAGCAGTGATTGGGGCTTAGCGGGCATTAACTACAATGAGCAGTTCTTC. Translation: CASSDWGLAGINYNEQFF.

The chain is built from TRBV27 and TRBJ2-1, with 14 bases identical to TRBD2. Per germline, CDR1 MNHEY and CDR2 SMNVEV (reference sequence). The V gene end was trimmed by 5 bases and the J gene end by 10 bases; junction bases not matched to a gene: 4. This CDR3 region has 14 residues. CDR3 sequence reads: CASSHGLAGGEQFF. CDR3 DNA: TGTGCCAGCAGTCATGGACTAGCGGGAGGCGAGCAGTTCTTC.

The chain couples TRBV7-2 to TRBJ2-5, with TRBD2 matching 9 bases. Trimming removed 6 bases from V and 1 base from J; junction bases left unmatched: 3. The CDR3 loop spans 14 amino acids. Germline-derived CDR1 and CDR2 are SGHTA and FQGNSA. The chain's CDR3 is CASRVAGVQETQYF. CDR3 nucleotide sequence: TGTGCCAGCAGGGTAGCGGGAGTCCAAGAGACCCAGTACTTC.

This chain connects TRBV6-1 to TRBJ2-4; the D is unclear. The DNA end lines up better with TRBJ2-7; the J call may be wrong. The CDR3 contains 15 residues. The germline V gene encodes CDR1 MNHNS and CDR2 SASEGT. The chain's CDR3 is CASSDHGLYGIEQYF. The CDR3 region has the DNA TGTGCCAGCAGTGACCATGGCCTCTACGGCATCGAGCAGTACTTC.

V and J are TRBV4-3 and TRBJ2-5, with TRBD1 identical over 9 bases. The V and J ends lost 0 bases and 7 bases, in that order; junction bases with no gene match: 12. The CDR3 contains 17 residues. From germline, CDR1 is LGHNA and CDR2 YSLEER. DNA of the CDR3: TGCGCCAGCAGCCAAGAATCTACTTCGGGACAGGGTGGGACCCAGTACTTC. Translation gives CASSQESTSGQGGTQYF.

This rearrangement joins TRBV20-1 to TRBJ2-7; D not resolved. CDR3 length: 13 residues. V was trimmed by 6 bases and J by 7 bases, leaving 19 bases between them. Germline assignment: CDR1 DFQATT and CDR2 SNEGSKA (reference sequence). The CDR3 loop reads CSAPFPYASEQYF. Written as DNA, the CDR3 is TGCAGTGCCCCGTTCCCCTACGCTAGTGAGCAGTACTTC.

The chain recombines TRBV7-2 with TRBJ1-2; D not certain. V was cut by 4 bases and J by 6 bases, with 12 bases left in between. Germline CDR1 is SGHTA and CDR2 is FQGNSA. CDR3 length equals 13 residues. The CDR3 coding sequence is TGTGCCAGCAGCTGGACGGCACCTAATGGCTACACCTTC. Amino acid sequence: CASSWTAPNGYTF.

The chain is built from TRBV20-1 and TRBJ2-5, with D perhaps given as TRBD1 or TRBD2 (5 bases each). The CDR3 runs to 12 residues. Germline CDR1 DFQATT, CDR2 SNEGSKA (reference sequence). V was cut by 6 bases and J by 9 bases, with 17 bases left in between. CDR3 DNA: TGCAGTGCCGGAACGGGGACCGGGGCCCAGTACTTC. Amino acids: CSAGTGTGAQYF.

The chain is built from TRBV4-2 and TRBJ1-5, with 8 bases lining up with TRBD1. Germline assignment: CDR1 LGHNA and CDR2 YNFKEQ. The trim removed 4 bases at V and 6 bases at J, leaving 5 bases unmatched. The CDR3 is 14 amino acids. This chain's CDR3 is CASSPLQGGQPQHF. In DNA, the CDR3 is TGTGCCAGCAGCCCCCTACAGGGGGGTCAGCCCCAGCATTTT.

The rearrangement joins TRBV7-9 to TRBJ1-2; a possible D gene is TRBD1 (6 bases). Trimming removed 4 bases from V and 8 bases from J, with 20 bases in between. CDR3 length equals 15 residues. Per germline, CDR1 SEHNR and CDR2 FQNEAQ (reference sequence). This chain's CDR3 is CASSSFTGTEGGYTF. The CDR3 DNA reads as TGTGCCAGCAGCTCATTCACAGGGACGGAAGGCGGCTACACCTTC.

J is TRBJ2-5 and V is TRBV4-3; tentatively, D is TRBD1 (5 bases). This CDR3 is built from 16 residues. The V gene lost 4 bases and the J gene lost 4 bases, with 19 bases spanning the gap. Per germline, CDR1 LGHNA and CDR2 YSLEER. Written as DNA, the CDR3 is TGCGCCAGCAGCCCTGCAGGGCACCTCGTAGGAGAGACCCAGTACTTC. Translating gives CASSPAGHLVGETQYF.

This rearrangement joins TRBV2 to TRBJ2-7; a possible D gene is TRBD1 (5 bases). The germline gives CDR1 SNHLY, CDR2 FYNNEI. V lost 11 bases, J lost 2 bases, and 16 bases lay in between. The CDR3 consists of 13 residues. This chain's CDR3 is CAGRQFLAYEQYF. The CDR3 DNA is TGTGCCGGAAGACAGTTTTTGGCCTACGAGCAGTACTTC.

The chain uses TRBV7-3 and TRBJ2-6; D ambiguous. Germline CDR1 reads SGHTA; CDR2 reads FQGTGA. The CDR3 runs 17 residues. The V gene lost 4 bases and the J gene lost 2 bases, with 15 bases spanning the gap. Here the CDR3 reads CASSSRPTYTGANVLTF. CDR3 sequence (DNA): TGTGCCAGCAGCTCCCGACCTACCTACACTGGGGCCAACGTCCTGACTTTC. The full variable domain, with the rest looked up from reference TRBV7-3 and TRBJ2-6, is GAGVSQTPSNKVTEKGKYVELRCDPISGHTALYWYRQSLGQGPEFLIYFQGTGAADDSGLPNDRFFAVRPEGSVSTLKIQRTERGDSAVYLCASSSRPTYTGANVLTFGAGSRLTVL.

J is TRBJ2-1 and V is TRBV20-1, with a tentative D call TRBD1 (6 bases). TRBJ2-7 explains the end of the DNA better; the J call may be wrong. From germline, CDR1 is DFQATT and CDR2 SNEGSKA (reference sequence). This CDR3 is 15 amino acids long. The CDR3 nucleotides are TGCAGTGCTAAGGGGGTGTCAGTCCGGTACAATGAGCAGTACTTC. This translates into CSAKGVSVRYNEQYF.